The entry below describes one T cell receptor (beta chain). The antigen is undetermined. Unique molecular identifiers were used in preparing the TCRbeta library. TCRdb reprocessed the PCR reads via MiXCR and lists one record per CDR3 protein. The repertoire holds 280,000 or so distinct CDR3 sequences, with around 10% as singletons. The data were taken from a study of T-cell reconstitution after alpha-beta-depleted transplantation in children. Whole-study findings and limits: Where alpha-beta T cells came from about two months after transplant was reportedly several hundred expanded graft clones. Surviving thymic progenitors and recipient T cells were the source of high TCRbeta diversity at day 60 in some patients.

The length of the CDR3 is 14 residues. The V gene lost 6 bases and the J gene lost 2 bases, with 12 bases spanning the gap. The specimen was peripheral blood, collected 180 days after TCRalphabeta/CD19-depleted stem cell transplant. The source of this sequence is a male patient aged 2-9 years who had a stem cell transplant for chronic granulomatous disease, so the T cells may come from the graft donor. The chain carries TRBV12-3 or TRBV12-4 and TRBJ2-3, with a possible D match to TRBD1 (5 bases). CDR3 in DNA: TGTGCCAGCAGGGGGCCCACCAACACAGATACGCAGTATTTT. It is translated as CASRGPTNTDTQYF.